The source of this TCR beta chain is a study of beta chain features in type 1 diabetes. Study results and limitations: Type 1 diabetes patients had VDJ junctions that carried fewer insertions and more deletions. Significant though moderate, a shortening of TCRB CDR3s appeared in all four CD4+ subsets of Type 1 diabetes patients.

This clone has only one observation. Its specificity is not known. V was clipped by 6 bases and J by 4 bases, with 16 bases between them. The CDR3 loop spans 15 amino acids. In germline, CDR1 is LNHDA, CDR2 SQIVND (reference sequence). Every isolated RNA sample was fully reverse transcribed, so sequencing captured expressed TCRB transcripts. TCRdb's copy holds only in-frame clones and misses some; the assay was immunoSEQ multiplex PCR. In the table there are about 70,000 clones, around 49% of which are singletons. The purity of all sorted populations exceeded 95%. The sequenced material came from central memory CD4+ T cells from blood. This chain uses TRBV19 with TRBJ2-1; possibly TRBD2 for D (5 bases). The receptor's source is a young man with type 1 diabetes. CDR3 residues: CASSPWEADYNEQFF. For the CDR3, the DNA is TGTGCCAGTAGCCCCTGGGAAGCGGATTACAATGAGCAGTTCTTC.